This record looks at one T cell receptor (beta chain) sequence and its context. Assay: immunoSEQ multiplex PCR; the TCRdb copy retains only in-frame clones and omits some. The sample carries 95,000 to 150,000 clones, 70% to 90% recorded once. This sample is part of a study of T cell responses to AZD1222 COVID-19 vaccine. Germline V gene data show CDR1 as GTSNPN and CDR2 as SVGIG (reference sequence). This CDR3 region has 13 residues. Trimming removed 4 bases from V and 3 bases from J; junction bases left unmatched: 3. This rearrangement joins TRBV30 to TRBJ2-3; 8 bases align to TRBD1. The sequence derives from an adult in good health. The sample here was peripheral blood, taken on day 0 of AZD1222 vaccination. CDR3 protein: CAWNRGRTDTQYF. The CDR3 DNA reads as TGTGCCTGGAACAGGGGGAGGACAGATACGCAGTATTTT. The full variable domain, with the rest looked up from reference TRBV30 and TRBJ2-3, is SQTIHQWPATLVQPVGSPLSLECTVEGTSNPNLYWYRQAAGRGLQLLFYSVGIGQISSEVPQNLSASRPQDRQFILSSKKLLLSDSGFYLCAWNRGRTDTQYFGPGTRLTVL.